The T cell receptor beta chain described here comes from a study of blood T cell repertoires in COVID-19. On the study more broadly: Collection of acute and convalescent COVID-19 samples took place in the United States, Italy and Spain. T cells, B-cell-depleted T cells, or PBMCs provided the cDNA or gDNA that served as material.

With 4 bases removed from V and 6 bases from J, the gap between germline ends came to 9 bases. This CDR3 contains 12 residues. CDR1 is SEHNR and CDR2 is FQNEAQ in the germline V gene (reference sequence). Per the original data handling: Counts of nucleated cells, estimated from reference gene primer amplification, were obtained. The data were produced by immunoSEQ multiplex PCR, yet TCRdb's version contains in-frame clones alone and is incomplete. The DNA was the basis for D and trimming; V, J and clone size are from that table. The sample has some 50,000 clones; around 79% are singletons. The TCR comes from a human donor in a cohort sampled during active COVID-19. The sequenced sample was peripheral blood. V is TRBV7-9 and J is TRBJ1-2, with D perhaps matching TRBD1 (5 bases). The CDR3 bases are TGTGCCAGCAGCTCTAGGGGTGATGGCTACACCTTC. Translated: CASSSRGDGYTF.